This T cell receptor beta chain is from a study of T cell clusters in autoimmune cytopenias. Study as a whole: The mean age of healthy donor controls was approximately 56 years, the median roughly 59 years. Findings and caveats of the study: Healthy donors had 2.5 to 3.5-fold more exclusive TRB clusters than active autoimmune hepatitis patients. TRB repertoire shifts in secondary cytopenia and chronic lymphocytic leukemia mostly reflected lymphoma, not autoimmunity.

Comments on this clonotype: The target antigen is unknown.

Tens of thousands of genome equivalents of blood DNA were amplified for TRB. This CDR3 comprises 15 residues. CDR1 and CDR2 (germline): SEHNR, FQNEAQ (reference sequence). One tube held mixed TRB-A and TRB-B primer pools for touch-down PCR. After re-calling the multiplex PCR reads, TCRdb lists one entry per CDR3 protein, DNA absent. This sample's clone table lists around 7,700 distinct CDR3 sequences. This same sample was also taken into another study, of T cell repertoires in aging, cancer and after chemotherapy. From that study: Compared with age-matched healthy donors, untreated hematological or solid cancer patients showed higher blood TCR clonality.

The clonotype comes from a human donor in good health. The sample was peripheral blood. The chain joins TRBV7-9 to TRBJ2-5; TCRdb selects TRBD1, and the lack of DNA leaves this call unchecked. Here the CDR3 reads CASSLGGQIQETQYF. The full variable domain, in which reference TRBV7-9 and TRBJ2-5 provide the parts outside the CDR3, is DTGVSQNPRHKITKRGQNVTFRCDPISEHNRLYWYRQTLGQGPEFLTYFQNEAQLEKSRLLSDRFSAERPKGSFSTLEIQRTEQGDSAMYLCASSLGGQIQETQYFGPGTRLLVL.